Listed below are T cell receptor beta chains from one sample, sequenced in a study of blood T cell repertoires in COVID-19. Sequencing was performed with immunoSEQ multiplex PCR; in TCRdb, only in-frame clones are kept and a portion is missing. The profile shows a few hundred thousand clones, roughly 90% of them singletons. Sequencing input: PBMCs or T cells enriched from blood (not recorded which). The receptors come from a woman in her thirties or forties who had recovered from COVID-19. Both conserved end residues are part of each CDR3.

V	J	CDR3
TRBV7-9	TRBJ2-7	CASSPAGLGEQYF
TRBV13	TRBJ1-1	CASSYMNTEAFF
TRBV11-2	TRBJ2-7	CASNNRVAPYEQYF
TRBV7-2	TRBJ1-5	CASSPQAGTGKDQPQHF
TRBV18	TRBJ1-1	CASSPGTGGPSTEAFF
TRBV9	TRBJ1-5	CASSPGVRVPQHF
TRBV7-9	TRBJ1-5	CASSHRQAGILEPQHF
TRBV27	TRBJ1-3	CASRLTVSSGNTIYF
TRBV25-1	TRBJ1-1	CASSEYILTGSVNTEAFF
TRBV3-1/TRBV3-2	TRBJ2-1	CASSRTSGSNEQFF
TRBV9	TRBJ2-3	CASSVGPLSGGGDTQYF
TRBV2	TRBJ2-3	CASSRPEADTQYF
TRBV6-4	TRBJ2-3	CASGWDKSSMTDTQYF
TRBV11-2	TRBJ2-5	CASSPQRTGSGETQYF
TRBV18	TRBJ1-2	CASSSSGYGYTF
TRBV6-4	TRBJ2-1	CASSDGLPYNEQFF
TRBV19	TRBJ1-5	CASSTGTVYSNQPQHF
TRBV25-1	TRBJ1-6	CASSATGESSYNSPLHF
TRBV12-3/TRBV12-4	TRBJ2-1	CASSFRRNEQFF
TRBV18	TRBJ1-1	CASSLGIRGQGTEAFF
TRBV6-2/TRBV6-3	TRBJ2-7	CASSYSSHSGYEQYF
TRBV4-3	TRBJ2-7	CASSQERYSPYEQYF
TRBV25-1	TRBJ2-1	CASSNPGLQFF
TRBV6-2/TRBV6-3	TRBJ1-2	CASSPTGGFGYTF
TRBV7-9	TRBJ1-2	CASSPVAAPRGGYTF
TRBV15	TRBJ2-1	CATSSSAEILYNEQFF
TRBV28	TRBJ1-5	CASRPGDGNQPQHF
TRBV9	TRBJ1-2	CASSRKLEGGGPYGYTF
TRBV5-8	TRBJ1-2	CASSLDRTSYGYTF
TRBV7-9	TRBJ2-3	CASSHRGISTDTQYF
TRBV7-9	TRBJ1-3	CASSSDRRSGNTIYF
TRBV18	TRBJ2-5	CASSRQTAQETQYF